The 21 T cell receptor beta chains reported below all come from one sample, sequenced in a study of cytomegalovirus exposure and HLA in healthy donors (dated by TCRdb to the late 2010s). The receptor library was made with the immunoSEQ multiplex PCR assay. For the multiplex PCR, a mixture combining 60 forward primers for TCR Vbeta segments and 13 reverse primers for TCR Jbeta segments was used. TCRdb obtained this table from immuneACCESS and retained in-frame rearrangements with V and J assigned. These tables miss some clones; where compared with another copy, unresolved V genes account for less than half of the shortfall, and the remainder is unexplained. For this sample the table gives roughly 100,000 clones, of which 78% were detected only once. 1.3% of the sample is taken by the ten largest. Sequenced input: PBMCs. These receptors were taken from a young man in good health and CMV-seronegative.

This chain connects TRBV2 to TRBJ1-5, with D perhaps TRBD1 (6 bases). Per germline, CDR1 SNHLY and CDR2 FYNNEI. This CDR3 has 14 amino acids. Trimming pared 6 bases from V and 4 bases from J, leaving 13 bases between. The CDR3 nucleotides read TGTGCCAGCAGATGGACAGACCGAAATCAGCCCCAGCATTTT. Amino acids: CASRWTDRNQPQHF.

The CDR3 is CASSENIPPELFF. The CDR3 nucleotides are TGTGCCAGCAGTGAAAACATACCCCCGGAGCTGTTTTTT. The chain employs TRBV6-1 and TRBJ2-2, with D unresolved. The ends were cut back, 2 bases at V and 10 bases at J, with 11 bases in the middle. The germline V gene has CDR1 MNHNS and CDR2 SASEGT. The CDR3 contains 13 residues.

V usage is TRBV10-3 and J usage is TRBJ1-4; D remains ambiguous. CDR1 and CDR2 (germline): ENHRY, SYGVKD. CDR3 size: 13 residues. V was clipped by 4 bases and J by 8 bases, with 11 bases between them. CDR3 coding DNA: TGTGCCATCAGTGCGGGAACGGACGAAAAACTGTTTTTT. This translates into CAISAGTDEKLFF.

There are a few counts of this clone. This chain joins TRBV5-4 and TRBJ1-1; TRBD1 is a possible D gene (5 bases). Trimming cost V 1 base and J 4 bases, with 8 bases left between them. The CDR3 consists of 13 residues. From germline, CDR1 is SGHNT and CDR2 YYREEE (reference sequence). The CDR3 coding sequence is TGTGCCAGCAGCTTGACAGGTGGCACTGAAGCTTTCTTT. Residues: CASSLTGGTEAFF.

The CDR3 sequence is CASSKGTTLDTEAFF. The DNA for the CDR3 is TGTGCCAGTAGTAAGGGGACAACCCTCGACACTGAAGCTTTCTTT. The chain combines TRBV19 with TRBJ1-1, with D perhaps matching TRBD1 (6 bases). Germline V lookup: CDR1 LNHDA, CDR2 SQIVND (reference sequence). V was pared by 4 bases and J by 3 bases, with 15 bases between. The CDR3 loop spans 15 amino acids.

V usage is TRBV7-9 and J usage is TRBJ2-7; no clear D gene. CDR1 SEHNR and CDR2 FQNEAQ come from the germline V gene (reference sequence). V lost 2 bases to trimming and J lost 0 bases, with 11 bases between them. This CDR3 contains 15 residues. The chain's CDR3 is CASSLRLGDSYEQYF. CDR3 in DNA: TGTGCCAGCAGCTTAAGGCTAGGCGACTCCTACGAGCAGTACTTC. Looking up the rest from reference TRBV7-9 and TRBJ2-7 gives the full variable domain: DTGVSQNPRHKITKRGQNVTFRCDPISEHNRLYWYRQTLGQGPEFLTYFQNEAQLEKSRLLSDRFSAERPKGSFSTLEIQRTEQGDSAMYLCASSLRLGDSYEQYFGPGTRLTVT.

The chain joins TRBV29-1 to TRBJ1-6; 9 bases map to TRBD1. Per the germline V gene, CDR1 is SQVTM and CDR2 is ANQGSEA. V dropped 8 bases and J dropped 0; count of bases not matched to a gene: 11. The CDR3 covers 17 residues. In DNA form, the CDR3 reads TGCAGCACAACTTACAGGGGGCCGAGCTCCTATAATTCACCCCTCCACTTT. Its translation is CSTTYRGPSSYNSPLHF.

The chain joins TRBV10-3 to TRBJ2-1; TRBD2 aligns across 12 bases. The trim removed 5 bases at V and 7 bases at J, leaving 3 bases unmatched. Germline CDR1 reads ENHRY; CDR2 reads SYGVKD. The CDR3 extends over 14 amino acids. The CDR3 region has the DNA TGTGCCATCAGTTGGACTAGCGGGAAGAATGAGCAGTTCTTC. Its protein is CAISWTSGKNEQFF.

This clone occurred a few times. V is TRBV7-6 and J is TRBJ2-3; 7 nucleotides line up with TRBD1. V was clipped by 5 bases and J by 4 bases; unmatched bases: 3. CDR3 length equals 13 residues. Germline V gene lookup returns CDR1 SGHVS and CDR2 FNYEAQ. CDR3 in DNA: TGTGCCAGCAGCCACAGGGGCCCAGATACGCAGTATTTT. It codes for CASSHRGPDTQYF.

This clone came up a few times. This sequence joins TRBV4-3 and TRBJ2-7, with TRBD1 matching 7 bases. CDR3 size: 14 residues. After removal of 3 bases from V and 4 bases from J, the junction contained 6 bases not matched to a gene. Germline-derived CDR1 and CDR2 are LGHNA and YSLEER. CDR3 DNA: TGCGCCAGCAGCCACGTCCGGGACAGATACGAGCAGTACTTC. Protein: CASSHVRDRYEQYF.

This chain joins TRBV11-3 and TRBJ2-5; 7 bases fit TRBD1. V trimming: 4 bases; J trimming: 3 bases; junction bases outside the gene matches: 8. The germline V gene encodes CDR1 SGHNT and CDR2 YENEEA. CDR3 size: 15 residues. The CDR3 protein is CASSSGFTGEETQYF. CDR3 sequence (DNA): TGTGCCAGCAGCTCTGGGTTCACAGGGGAAGAGACCCAGTACTTC.

The chain couples TRBV28 to TRBJ1-1; possibly TRBD1 for D (5 bases). The CDR3 has 15 amino acids. Germline CDR1 reads MDHEN; CDR2 reads SYDVKM. V lost 5 bases to trimming and J lost 6 bases, with 19 bases between them. The chain's CDR3 is CASSNRDSIQPEAFF. The CDR3 DNA reads TGTGCCAGCAGTAACCGGGACTCCATTCAACCTGAAGCTTTCTTT.

This chain links TRBV19 with TRBJ2-2, with a possible D match to TRBD2 (5 bases). Trimming stripped 6 bases from V and 7 bases from J, with 9 bases between. This CDR3 is built from 12 residues. Germline values: CDR1 LNHDA, CDR2 SQIVND (reference sequence). The CDR3 sequence is CASSTEDGELFF. In DNA, the CDR3 is TGTGCCAGTAGCACGGAGGACGGGGAGCTGTTTTTT.

This clone was observed a few times. The CDR3 DNA follows: TGTGCCAGCAGTGACAGTCCTAATTCACCCCTCCACTTT. Amino acid sequence: CASSDSPNSPLHF. This chain joins TRBV2 and TRBJ1-6; D not certain. The length of the CDR3 is 13 residues. V was clipped by 3 bases and J by 6 bases, with 6 bases between them. The germline gives CDR1 SNHLY, CDR2 FYNNEI.

V usage is TRBV15 and J usage is TRBJ2-5; D is unclear. The J call could be wrong; TRBJ2-7 is a better fit for the DNA end. CDR1 and CDR2 from the germline V gene are LNHNV and YYDKDF (reference sequence). The CDR3 sequence is 13 residues long. The CDR3 loop reads CATSRVYSHEQYF. In DNA, the CDR3 is TGTGCCACCAGCAGAGTCTATTCCCACGAGCAGTACTTC.

V and J are TRBV10-2 and TRBJ2-6, with D possibly TRBD2 on 6 matching bases. This CDR3 contains 19 residues. Germline lookup yields CDR1 WSHSY and CDR2 SAAADI. The V gene lost 0 bases and the J gene lost 0 bases, with 15 bases spanning the gap. The CDR3: CASSESGRDSRSGANVLTF. For the CDR3, the DNA is TGCGCCAGCAGTGAGTCGGGGCGGGACTCCCGCTCTGGGGCCAACGTCCTGACTTTC.

V and J are TRBV7-8 and TRBJ2-7, with TRBD1 identical over 7 bases. The germline V gene encodes CDR1 SGHVS and CDR2 FQNEAQ. V lost 1 base, J lost 0 bases, and 3 bases stayed unmatched. The CDR3 consists of 15 residues. The CDR3 region is CASSLDTGVSYEQYF. The CDR3 nucleotides are TGTGCCAGCAGCTTAGATACAGGGGTCTCCTACGAGCAGTACTTC.

This clone was counted between two and nine times. The chain links TRBV13 to TRBJ2-1, with D possibly TRBD1 on 5 matching bases. Per germline, CDR1 PRHDT and CDR2 FYEKMQ (reference sequence). V was cut by 8 bases and J by 6 bases, with 8 bases left in between. The length of the CDR3 is 11 residues. CDR3 in amino acids: CASHDSNEQFF. CDR3 sequence (DNA): TGTGCCAGCCATGACAGCAATGAGCAGTTCTTC.

This clone was counted between two and nine times. The chain links TRBV29-1 to TRBJ2-1; 8 positions agree with TRBD2. Trimming removed 5 bases from V and 7 bases from J; junction bases left unmatched: 13. The CDR3 has 15 residues. The V gene's germline CDR1 is SQVTM and CDR2 ANQGSEA. CDR3 region: CSVPEFGREENEQFF. The CDR3 region has the DNA TGCAGCGTTCCAGAATTTGGGCGGGAGGAAAATGAGCAGTTCTTC.

This clone was seen once. The V gene is TRBV10-1, the J gene TRBJ2-5, with D perhaps matching TRBD1 (6 bases). This CDR3 comprises 15 residues. V was shortened by 2 bases and J by 1 base, with 11 bases between the two germline ends. Germline values: CDR1 WNHNN, CDR2 SYGVQD (reference sequence). The CDR3 protein is CASSEIVGGQETQYF. DNA for the CDR3: TGCGCCAGCAGTGAGATCGTAGGGGGCCAAGAGACCCAGTACTTC.

Only one count was recorded for this clone. The chain employs TRBV6-6 and TRBJ2-2, with a possible D match to TRBD1 (6 bases). Germline V gives CDR1 MNHNY, CDR2 SVGAGI (reference sequence). The CDR3 length is 16 residues. V was cut by 0 bases and J by 1 base, with 9 bases left in between. Written as DNA, the CDR3 is TGTGCCAGCAGTTACTCTGGGGGACAGAACACCGGGGAGCTGTTTTTT. Translated, it gives CASSYSGGQNTGELFF.